The rows below give T cell receptor beta chains drawn from one sample of a study of identical twins. TCRdb reprocessed the 5' RACE reads via MiXCR and lists one record per CDR3 protein. The data contain just over 500,000 distinct CDR3 sequences, roughly a fifth of them singletons. These data are also associated with another study on T cells expressing NK-cell markers.

Sequencing was performed on CD4+ T cells sorted from blood. These receptors originate from a woman under 30 in good health. CDR3s include the opening cysteine and the closing phenylalanine or tryptophan. The order of the fields is CDR3 protein, CDR3 DNA, D gene, clone size, V gene, J gene. D genes are given only for firm matches. Size tells how often a clone was seen (once, few, many) or the class of an expanded clone, and some rows leave it out.

CASSVAMYVGELFF	TGTGCCAGCAGCGTAGCTATGTACGTCGGGGAGCTGTTTTTT	NA	NA	TRBV9	TRBJ2-2
CATSWPTTYNEQFF	TGTGCCACCAGTTGGCCGACCACCTACAATGAGCAGTTCTTC	NA	few	TRBV15	TRBJ2-1
CASSLVRGQGWF	TGTGCCAGCAGCTTAGTCAGAGGACAGGGATGGTTT	TRBD1	NA	TRBV7-9	TRBJ1-1
CASSTLNGGNTEAFF	TGTGCCAGCAGTACTCTAAACGGGGGGAACACTGAAGCTTTCTTT	NA	once	TRBV27	TRBJ1-1
CASSLVTGQAEQYF	TGTGCCAGCAGCTTAGTTACAGGGCAAGCCGAGCAGTACTTC	NA	NA	TRBV7-9	TRBJ2-7
CASSERGPRTDTQYF	TGTGCCAGCAGTGAGAGGGGGCCCCGCACAGATACGCAGTATTTT	TRBD1	NA	TRBV6-1	TRBJ2-3
CASRLVSEGNTIYF	TGTGCAAGTCGCTTAGTGTCCGAAGGAAACACCATATATTTT	NA	NA	TRBV12-2	TRBJ1-3
CSARLSESSYNEQFF	TGCAGTGCTAGACTCTCGGAGAGCTCCTACAATGAGCAGTTCTTC	NA	few	TRBV20-1	TRBJ2-1
CASSPQGNSYNEQFF	TGTGCCAGCTCACCACAGGGAAACTCCTACAATGAGCAGTTCTTC	NA	NA	TRBV18	TRBJ2-1
CASSLRDRVLVYEQYF	TGCGCCAGCAGCTTACGTGACAGGGTGCTGGTTTACGAGCAGTACTTC	TRBD1	few	TRBV5-1	TRBJ2-7
CASILQGNTEAFF	TGTGCCAGCATACTTCAGGGGAACACTGAAGCTTTCTTT	NA	many	TRBV12-3/TRBV12-4	TRBJ1-1
CSAVQRSNQPQHF	TGCAGTGCTGTACAGCGTAGCAATCAGCCCCAGCATTTT	NA	NA	TRBV20-1	TRBJ1-5
CASSLGTGVPNSPLHF	TGTGCCAGCAGCTTAGGGACAGGGGTTCCTAATTCACCCCTCCACTTT	TRBD1	many	TRBV7-2	TRBJ1-6
CASSSQAGGGYNEQFF	TGTGCCAGCAGCTCCCAGGCGGGAGGGGGATACAATGAGCAGTTCTTC	TRBD2	NA	TRBV7-2	TRBJ2-1
CASSVGADLNTEAFF	TGTGCCAGCAGCGTCGGGGCGGACTTGAACACTGAAGCTTTCTTT	NA	few	TRBV9	TRBJ1-1
CSASRGKETQYF	TGCAGTGCTAGTAGGGGAAAAGAGACCCAGTACTTC	NA	many	TRBV20-1	TRBJ2-5
CASSFPFQGSGTEAFF	TGTGCCAGCAGTTTCCCATTCCAGGGATCGGGCACTGAAGCTTTCTTT	NA	few	TRBV12-3/TRBV12-4	TRBJ1-1
CASSRGTGKTQYF	TGTGCCAGCAGCCGCGGGACAGGGAAGACCCAGTACTTC	TRBD1	NA	TRBV12-3/TRBV12-4	TRBJ2-5
CASSFRPGQGADTQYF	TGTGCCAGCAGTTTCCGACCGGGACAGGGAGCAGATACGCAGTATTTT	TRBD1	NA	TRBV12-3/TRBV12-4	TRBJ2-3
CASSLLDGHNEQFF	TGTGCCAGCAGCTTGTTGGACGGCCACAATGAGCAGTTCTTC	NA	NA	TRBV5-4	TRBJ2-1
CAISATVKNTEAFF	TGTGCCATCAGTGCGACAGTAAAGAACACTGAAGCTTTCTTT	NA	few	TRBV10-3	TRBJ1-1
CASSSGLGQYF	TGTGCCAGCAGCTCGGGGTTGGGGCAGTATTTT	NA	NA	TRBV9	TRBJ2-3
CSGGLVEDTQYF	TGCAGCGGGGGACTAGTTGAGGATACGCAGTATTTT	TRBD2	NA	TRBV29-1	TRBJ2-3
CSVADGAMNTEAFF	TGCAGCGTTGCGGACGGAGCCATGAACACTGAAGCTTTCTTT	NA	NA	TRBV29-1	TRBJ1-1
CASSVRQSPYEQYF	TGTGCCAGCAGCGTAAGACAATCCCCCTACGAGCAGTACTTC	NA	NA	TRBV9	TRBJ2-7
CASSLGDLGRPLHF	TGTGCCAGCAGTTTAGGGGACCTCGGTCGCCCCCTCCACTTT	NA	many	TRBV12-3/TRBV12-4	TRBJ1-6
CASSLLSRIAEQYF	TGTGCCAGCAGTTTATTAAGCCGAATTGCCGAGCAGTACTTC	NA	NA	TRBV27	TRBJ2-7
CASSFQTDYYNEQFF	TGTGCCAGCAGTTTCCAGACAGATTACTACAATGAGCAGTTCTTC	NA	NA	TRBV12-3/TRBV12-4	TRBJ2-1
CASSSSLGDRGQPQHF	TGTGCCAGCAGCTCCAGCTTAGGGGACAGGGGTCAGCCCCAGCATTTT	TRBD1	few	TRBV7-2	TRBJ1-5
CASSQYRETQYF	TGTGCCAGCAGCCAGTACAGAGAGACCCAGTACTTC	NA	few	TRBV12-3/TRBV12-4	TRBJ2-5
CASSRFGLAGGEQFF	TGTGCCAGCAGTCGCTTCGGACTAGCGGGGGGTGAGCAGTTCTTC	TRBD2	many	TRBV7-3	TRBJ2-1
CASSRLGNEQYF	TGTGCCAGCAGCCGGCTTGGGAACGAGCAGTACTTC	NA	NA	TRBV6-5	TRBJ2-7
CASSPRGQFYGYTF	TGTGCCAGCAGTCCAAGGGGACAGTTCTATGGCTACACCTTC	TRBD1	many	TRBV12-3/TRBV12-4	TRBJ1-2
CASSYLDGAYEQYF	TGTGCCAGCAGTTACTTGGACGGAGCCTACGAGCAGTACTTC	NA	few	TRBV6-5	TRBJ2-7
CASSGRAGPQHF	TGTGCCAGCAGCGGCAGGGCCGGGCCCCAGCATTTT	NA	many	TRBV12-3/TRBV12-4	TRBJ1-5
CSARTGGAGTEAFF	TGCAGCGCCCGGACAGGGGGCGCGGGCACTGAAGCTTTCTTT	TRBD1	few	TRBV29-1	TRBJ1-1
CASSRGGEETQYF	TGTGCCAGCAGTCGAGGGGGAGAAGAGACCCAGTACTTC	NA	NA	TRBV12-3/TRBV12-4	TRBJ2-5